This T cell receptor beta chain was captured by sequencing in a study of cytomegalovirus exposure and HLA in healthy donors. Study details: Later analysis reported that the approximately 120 validation repertoires shared the platform of the roughly 630 first-cohort repertoires.

The V gene lost 7 bases and the J gene lost 12 bases, with 26 bases spanning the gap. This CDR3 region has 14 residues. Germline V gene data show CDR1 as SQVTM and CDR2 as ANQGSEA. Study results and caveats: Through in vitro validation, a few CMV-associated chains were shown to be specific for CMV antigens. Across donors, most TCRs were seen rarely, yet some public ones were widespread.

TCRdb's copy holds only in-frame clones and misses some; the assay was immunoSEQ multiplex PCR. Of 200,000 or so clones listed, 80% to 90% were seen once; the top ten hold 2.5% to 3.5%. Separate from the roughly 720-subject first cohort, the roughly 120-subject validation cohort was the one that the donors belonged to. A note on this clone: Its antigen is undetermined.

The sequence was collected from a woman between 18 and 29 years old in good health and CMV-seronegative. The material sequenced was PBMCs. This chain uses TRBV29-1 with TRBJ2-3; maybe TRBD2 (6 bases). CDR3 residues: CSATGPEGGESQYF. The CDR3 DNA is TGCAGCGCGACGGGACCGGAGGGAGGAGAATCACAGTATTTT.